This T cell receptor (beta chain) was observed in a study of T cells expressing NK-cell markers. On the study more broadly: Most of the eight sequenced donors tested HCMV-seropositive; one tested seronegative.

TCRdb re-called the 5' RACE reads and shows each CDR3 protein once, DNA omitted. The sample has roughly 160,000 distinct CDR3 sequences, and its top ten clones hold approximately 17%. The germline CDR1 and CDR2 sequences are SQVTM and ANQGSEA. This CDR3 has 16 residues. Sequencing was done on a sample of blood T cells: a sorted CD56 or NKG2C T cell subset, CD4+ or CD8+ T cells, or bulk PBMC T cells (not recorded which). The chain joins TRBV29-1 to TRBJ2-1; TCRdb outputs TRBD1, but without DNA this stays unchecked. The clonotype comes from a woman aged 18-69 years in good health. The CDR3 sequence is CSVVFPEGDSYNEQFF.